This T cell receptor (beta chain) was recovered during a study of shared clonotypes between healthy human individuals (dated by TCRdb to 2018 to 2020). Turning to the overall study: The cohort comprised a couple of women and three men aged 18 to 49 years. To estimate repertoire size and how much clonotype sharing occurs between individuals, the study deeply sequenced the blood TCR repertoires of roughly 5 healthy adults. Leukapheresis yielded between about 0.85 and 10 billion PBMCs per donor. For each donor, three plates each were used for CD4 naive and CD4 memory, two plates were used for CD8 naive, and one plate was used for CD8 memory. To increase sequencing depth and limit assay-specific biases, different laboratories used diverse techniques to prepare libraries and sequence TCR repertoires. General findings and caveats noted by the study authors: The small number of donors limited the genetic and exposure-history diversity represented. Incomplete sequencing was indicated by rarefaction of sorted-subset datasets, despite the large sequencing depth. Estimated clonotype richness was generally larger for naive than for memory subsets. Sampling was restricted to blood, and TCR repertoires in tissues likely differ from the TCR repertoires found in blood. Roughly 5% of naive CD4, 3% to 3.5% of naive CD8, around 2.3% of memory CD4, and around 0.4% of memory CD8 clonotypes were shared across four donors. Compared with non-shared clonotypes, clonotypes shared by all four sorted-subset donors had higher generation probabilities. Based on pairwise subsampling, the degree of clonotype sharing among donors was expected to be affected by sequencing depth.

The CDR3 starts with the cysteine, ends with the phenylalanine, and has 14 residues. This entry keeps only the CDR3 DNA: 42 bases, framed from base 1. The germline V gene (reference sequence) gives CDR1 as LNHNV and CDR2 as YYDKDF. A distance of 3 bases separates the germline ends of V and J, which lose 1 base and 0 bases respectively. Healthy HIV-negative adults with no recently reported acute infections or vaccinations were included as donors. All donors were Caucasian adults living in Nashville, Tennessee, USA. Magnetic negative selection was used to enrich CD4+ T cells, after which naive cells were positively selected on CD45RA and the negative fraction became the memory subset. Blood was collected by leukapheresis, and PBMCs were isolated by Ficoll-Histopaque density gradient centrifugation and then cryopreserved in liquid nitrogen vapor phase. Analytical flow cytometry was used to check the purity and quantity of every magnetically sorted T cell population. From each sorted fraction, genomic DNA was isolated and quantified by UV absorbance on a Nanodrop 2000c.

There are a few counts of this clone. Which antigen it targets is not known. Base-call qualities are not available, and no considerably larger clone is one nucleotide away. TCR CDR3 regions were amplified from genomic DNA by multiplex PCR using the deep immunoSEQ assay. Extracted genomic DNA from each cell subset was spread evenly across all wells of several immunoSEQ 96-well plates, with each plate serving as a replicate. Each replicate PCR for sorted subsets received 200 ng genomic DNA, equal to 28,000 or so T cell genomes. Purified libraries were measured with a Qubit 3.0 fluorometer, size-checked on a Bioanalyzer 2100, and measured again with the KAPA Library Quantification kit. Each immunoSEQ 96-well plate was sequenced on its own single-read 150-cycle Illumina NextSeq 550 flow cell. Processing in the source paper ran as follows. Because only junctional sequences without quality scores were contained in the immunoSEQ output, filtering matching that applied to full-length reads could not be performed. Sequences were annotated with PyIR, a Python wrapper for IgBLAST v1.9, and V/J genes and CDR3 were assigned using IMGT germline references. Reads with weak V/J assignments (E-value above 1e-6), missing CDR3, stop codons, out-of-frame junctions, or ambiguous translated residues were removed. V3J clonotypes were defined by identical inferred V gene, J gene, and CDR3 amino acid sequence. Percentage overlap between repertoires was calculated by dividing the number of shared unique clonotypes by the size of the smaller repertoire. Repertoire richness was assessed with RTK rarefaction, the Chao1 estimator, and Recon v2.1 estimates of unobserved clonotypes. OLGA was used to compute generation probabilities for all TCRbeta clonotypes that the gDNA method yielded from several donors. Imported from immuneACCESS, the table was reduced by TCRdb to in-frame sequences with V and J called. These copies leave out some clones; in studies compared against another copy, an unresolved V gene accounts for under half, and the cause of the remainder is not known. V, J and clone size were drawn from that table, and D and trimming were deduced from the DNA. Counted in this sample were approximately 340,000 clones; 73% of them appeared once. The ten largest clones take up about 10% of the sample.

The chain employs TRBV15 and TRBJ1-4; the D gene cannot be named for sure. The source material was memory CD4+ T cells sorted from blood. This specimen's cell subset or site label, per the study, means: CD45RA-negative fraction. This TCR derives from a young man in good health. The nucleotide sequence is given as TGTGCCACCAGCAGAGGGACAACTAATGAAAAACTGTTTTTT. Its amino acids are CATSRGTTNEKLFF.